This TCR beta chain emerged from a study of cytomegalovirus exposure and HLA in healthy donors (dated by TCRdb to between 2016 and 2019). Background on the whole study: A later analysis indicated that the roughly 130 validation repertoires were generated on the platform also employed for the approximately 670 repertoires of the first cohort. The study aimed to test whether cataloging public T cell receptors could reveal signatures of past pathogen exposure. In addition to the first cohort of approximately 670 subjects, a separate validation cohort of about 120 different subjects was used. To predict cytomegalovirus infection status, the study combined high-throughput TCR immunosequencing, statistical association of individual TCRs with disease status, and machine learning. Findings and caveats that apply to the study as a whole: In vitro tests confirmed that three of the cytomegalovirus-associated TCR beta chains recognize cytomegalovirus antigens. Most TCR sequences were seen in very few donors, while some public TCRs were found in many individuals. The classifier was reported to diagnose cytomegalovirus status with high specificity and sensitivity in both the original cohort and the validation cohort. All 120 repertoires were used to score co-occurrence in the validation cohort in a later analysis, because that analysis had no HLA typing for the cohort. Subsequent analysis determined that TCRs grouped into clusters in the first cohort also showed a tendency toward co-occurrence across the roughly 110 validation repertoires, and roughly 95% of cluster scores exceeded 0. The study listed 150 to 200 TCR beta chains as associated with cytomegalovirus. The authors suggested that the approach could potentially be generalized to other disease states and immunological phenotypes.

The library was generated by the immunoSEQ multiplex PCR assay. The study's processing was this. A statistical classification framework was built for diagnosing cytomegalovirus status from the catalog of TCR beta chain sequences. This is the immuneACCESS table as TCRdb keeps it, with only in-frame sequences that have V and J called. A part of the clones is gone; compared with another copy, unresolved V genes explain less than half, and the rest is unexplained. V, J and clone size reflect that table, while D and trimming were determined from the DNA. In this sample the table shows 160,000 or so clones, about 85% of which occur a single time. In total, the top ten clones hold around 2.5% of the sample. Separate from the approximately 690-subject first cohort, the validation cohort of roughly 130 subjects was the group to which the donors belonged. The CDR3 holds 13 amino acids from the cysteine to the phenylalanine. The kept DNA is CDR3 alone, 39 bases in frame from the first base. The germline V gene specifies MNHEY as CDR1 and SVGAGI as CDR2. Between the V and J ends, shortened by 0 bases and 5 bases respectively, the junction contains 7 bases.

On this clone itself: Its antigen target is currently unknown. Qualities for individual bases were not recorded, and no much larger clone is one base off.

The receptor chain draws on TRBV6-5 and TRBJ2-5, with no D gene named confidently. The receptor was derived from a man aged 25 to 40 in good health and CMV-seropositive. Sequencing was carried out using PBMCs. The DNA sequence reads TGTGCCAGCAGTTACTCGGCAGCGGAGACCCAGTACTTC. The encoded protein is CASSYSAAETQYF.